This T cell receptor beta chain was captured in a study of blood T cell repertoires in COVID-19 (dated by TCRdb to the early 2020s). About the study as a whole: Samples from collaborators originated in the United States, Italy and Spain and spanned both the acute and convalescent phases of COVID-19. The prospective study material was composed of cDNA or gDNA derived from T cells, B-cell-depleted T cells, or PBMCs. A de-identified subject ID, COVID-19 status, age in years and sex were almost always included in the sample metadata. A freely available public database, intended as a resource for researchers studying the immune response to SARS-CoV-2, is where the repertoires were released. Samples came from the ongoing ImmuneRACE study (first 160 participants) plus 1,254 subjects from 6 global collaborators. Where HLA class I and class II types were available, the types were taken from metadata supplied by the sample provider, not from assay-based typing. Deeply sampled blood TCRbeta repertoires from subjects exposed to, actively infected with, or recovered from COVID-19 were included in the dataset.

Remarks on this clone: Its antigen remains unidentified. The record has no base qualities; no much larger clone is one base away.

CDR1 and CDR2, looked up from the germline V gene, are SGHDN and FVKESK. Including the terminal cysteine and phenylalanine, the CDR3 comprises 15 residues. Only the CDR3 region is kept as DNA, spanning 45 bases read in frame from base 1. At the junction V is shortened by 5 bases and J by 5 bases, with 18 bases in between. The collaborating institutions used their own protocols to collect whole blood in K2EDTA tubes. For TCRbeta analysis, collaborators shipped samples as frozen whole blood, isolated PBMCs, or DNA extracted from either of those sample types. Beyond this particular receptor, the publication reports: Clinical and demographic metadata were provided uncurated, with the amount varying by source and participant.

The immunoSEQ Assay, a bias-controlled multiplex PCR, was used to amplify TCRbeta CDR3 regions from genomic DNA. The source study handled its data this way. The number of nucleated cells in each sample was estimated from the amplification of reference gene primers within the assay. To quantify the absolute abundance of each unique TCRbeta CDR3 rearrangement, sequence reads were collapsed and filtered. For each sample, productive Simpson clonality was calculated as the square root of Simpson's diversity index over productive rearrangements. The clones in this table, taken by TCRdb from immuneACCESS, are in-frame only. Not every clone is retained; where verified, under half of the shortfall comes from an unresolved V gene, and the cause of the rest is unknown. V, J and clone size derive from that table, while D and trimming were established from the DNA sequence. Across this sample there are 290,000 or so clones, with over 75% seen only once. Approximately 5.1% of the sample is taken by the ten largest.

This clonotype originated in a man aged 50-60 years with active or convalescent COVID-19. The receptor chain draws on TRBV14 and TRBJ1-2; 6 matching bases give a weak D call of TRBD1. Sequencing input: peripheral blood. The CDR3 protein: CASSTTRGARYGYTF. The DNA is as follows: TGTGCCAGCAGCACAACTCGGGGGGCACGGTATGGCTACACCTTC. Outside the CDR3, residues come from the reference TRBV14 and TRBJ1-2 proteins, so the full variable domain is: EAGVTQFPSHSVIEKGQTVTLRCDPISGHDNLYWYRRVMGKEIKFLLHFVKESKQDESGMPNNRFLAERTGGTYSTLKVQPAELEDSGVYFCASSTTRGARYGYTFGSGTRLTVV.